The clone carrying this T cell receptor beta chain was counted only a few times. Its antigen is unknown. V shed 3 bases and J shed 3 bases, with 6 bases lying between them. Germline CDR1 is LNHDA and CDR2 is SQIVND (reference sequence). There are 12 residues in the CDR3. The record originates from a study of molecular identifiers for immune sequencing clone quantification. Study-wide results and caveats: Detectable among about a million naive cells, according to reports, was Jurkat TCR RNA spiked in from one cell.

CD8+CD4-CCR7+CD45RA+ sorting gave the naive CD8 T cells. TCRdb analysed the PCR reads with MiXCR anew, one entry per CDR3 protein. The sample includes around 470,000 distinct CDR3 sequences, roughly 26% of them seen just once. The source material was naive CD8+ T cells from blood, with Jurkat cell RNA spiked in. Indicated subset: FACS-sorted CD8+CD4-CCR7+CD45RA+ naive T cells. The clonotype was recovered from a human donor in good health. Some libraries in this study had Jurkat cell RNA spiked in. This chain joins TRBV19 and TRBJ2-7, with a weak D call TRBD2 (6 bases). The CDR3 region is CASSMGGYEQYF. CDR3 in DNA: TGTGCCAGTAGTATGGGAGGCTACGAGCAGTACTTC.